A single TCR beta chain is shown here with its context. These data belong to a study of CD8 T cells in Susac syndrome. The CDR3 runs to 12 residues. V was cut by 3 bases and J by 6 bases, with 5 bases left in between. Per germline, CDR1 PRHDT and CDR2 FYEKMQ (reference sequence). The RNA input was roughly 0.45 to 1 ug, and it was reverse transcribed with random hexamers. MiXCR, run by TCRdb on the immunoSEQ multiplex PCR reads, gives a single entry per CDR3 protein. The sample shows a few hundred thousand distinct CDR3 sequences, 80% to 95% of them seen only once. This TCR derives from a human donor with multiple sclerosis. This chain connects TRBV13 to TRBJ2-2; D gene unclear. Sequenced material: CD8+ T cells from PBMCs. In DNA form, the CDR3 reads TGTGCCAGCAGCTTGCAGGCCGGGGAGCTGTTTTTT. Translation: CASSLQAGELFF. Supplemented by reference TRBV13 and TRBJ2-2, the full variable domain reads AAGVIQSPRHLIKEKRETATLKCYPIPRHDTVYWYQQGPGQDPQFLISFYEKMQSDKGSIPDRFSAQQFSDYHSELNMSSLELGDSALYFCASSLQAGELFFGEGSRLTVL.